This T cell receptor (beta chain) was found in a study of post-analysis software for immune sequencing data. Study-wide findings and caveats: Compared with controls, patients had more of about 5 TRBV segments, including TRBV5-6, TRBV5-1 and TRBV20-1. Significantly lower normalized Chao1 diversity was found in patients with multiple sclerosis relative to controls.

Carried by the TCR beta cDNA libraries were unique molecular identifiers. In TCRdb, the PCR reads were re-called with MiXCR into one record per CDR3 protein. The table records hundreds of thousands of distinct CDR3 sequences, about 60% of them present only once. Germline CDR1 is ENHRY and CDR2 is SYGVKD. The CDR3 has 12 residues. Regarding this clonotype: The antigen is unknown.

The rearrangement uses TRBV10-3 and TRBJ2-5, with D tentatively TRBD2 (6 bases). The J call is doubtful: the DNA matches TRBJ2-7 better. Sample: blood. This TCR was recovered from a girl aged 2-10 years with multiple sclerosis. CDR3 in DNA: TGTGCCATCAATTCGGGGGACTACGAGCAGTACTTC. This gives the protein CAINSGDYEQYF.